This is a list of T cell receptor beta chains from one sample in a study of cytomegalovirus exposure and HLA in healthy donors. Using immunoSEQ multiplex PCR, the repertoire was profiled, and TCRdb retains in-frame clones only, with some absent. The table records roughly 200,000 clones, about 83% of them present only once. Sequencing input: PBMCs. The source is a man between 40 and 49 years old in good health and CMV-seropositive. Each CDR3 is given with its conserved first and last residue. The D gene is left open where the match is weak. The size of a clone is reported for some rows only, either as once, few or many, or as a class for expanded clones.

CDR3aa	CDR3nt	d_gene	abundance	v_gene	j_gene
CASPARPSDRRNGYTF	TGTGCCAGCCCAGCGCGCCCCTCGGACAGGAGGAATGGCTACACCTTC	TRBD1	NA	TRBV2	TRBJ1-2
CASSLAVRSYNEQFF	TGTGCCAGCAGCTTGGCAGTTCGCTCCTACAATGAGCAGTTCTTC	NA	NA	TRBV7-9	TRBJ2-1
CASSYTQGAYETQYF	TGTGCCAGCAGTTATACACAGGGGGCGTATGAGACCCAGTACTTC	TRBD1	NA	TRBV7-6	TRBJ2-5
CATERPATGATEAFF	TGTGCCACCGAAAGGCCGGCGACAGGGGCCACTGAAGCTTTCTTT	TRBD1	once	TRBV6-6	TRBJ1-1
CASSLTGVNTEAFF	TGCGCCAGCAGCTTGACAGGGGTCAACACTGAAGCTTTCTTT	TRBD1	NA	TRBV5-1	TRBJ1-1
CASSRTSGTYEQYF	TGTGCCAGTAGTCGGACTAGCGGGACCTACGAGCAGTACTTC	TRBD2	NA	TRBV19	TRBJ2-7
CASSLTAGSRKLFF	TGTGCCAGCAGCTTAACGGCAGGTTCCAGGAAACTGTTTTTT	NA	NA	TRBV11-2	TRBJ1-4
CASRGGQGANQPQHF	TGTGCCAGCAGAGGGGGACAGGGAGCCAATCAGCCCCAGCATTTT	TRBD1	NA	TRBV2	TRBJ1-5
CASSSWTGNTEAFF	TGTGCCAGCAGCTCATGGACAGGGAACACTGAAGCTTTCTTT	TRBD1	few	TRBV7-3	TRBJ1-1
CATSRPGGPAYEQYF	TGTGCCACCAGCAGACCAGGGGGCCCCGCCTACGAGCAGTACTTC	TRBD1	once	TRBV15	TRBJ2-7
CASSSGLAEVKQFF	TGTGCCAGCAGCTCGGGACTAGCGGAAGTCAAGCAGTTCTTC	TRBD2	NA	TRBV7-7	TRBJ2-1
CSVGQGVAYEQYF	TGCAGCGTGGGACAGGGTGTTGCCTACGAGCAGTACTTC	TRBD1	NA	TRBV29-1	TRBJ2-7
CASSVDTGGAYGYTF	TGTGCCAGCAGCGTAGATACAGGGGGCGCCTATGGCTACACCTTC	TRBD1	once	TRBV9	TRBJ1-2
CASRHGQGGNQPQHF	TGTGCCAGCAGACATGGACAGGGAGGGAATCAGCCCCAGCATTTT	TRBD1	few	TRBV6-5	TRBJ1-5
CASSIEPGENQPQHF	TGTGCCAGTAGTATAGAACCGGGGGAAAATCAGCCCCAGCATTTT	NA	few	TRBV19	TRBJ1-5
CASSFTGVSYEQYF	TGTGCCAGCAGCTTCACAGGGGTCTCCTACGAGCAGTACTTC	TRBD1	few	TRBV14	TRBJ2-7
CASSSDRYNQPQHF	TGTGCCAGCAGTTCGGACAGGTATAATCAGCCCCAGCATTTT	TRBD1	few	TRBV28	TRBJ1-5
CASSASVLAGDSEQFF	TGCGCCAGCAGCGCATCTGTACTAGCGGGAGACAGTGAGCAGTTCTTC	TRBD2	NA	TRBV5-1	TRBJ2-1
CASSDRDSSSYEQYF	TGTGCCAGTAGTGACCGGGACTCGAGCTCCTACGAGCAGTACTTC	NA	NA	TRBV19	TRBJ2-7
CASSDWWGEGNTIYF	TGTGCCAGCAGTGACTGGTGGGGAGAAGGAAACACCATATATTTT	NA	NA	TRBV6-4	TRBJ1-3
CASSDRWGSDGYTF	TGTGCCAGCAGTGACAGATGGGGCTCCGATGGCTACACCTTC	NA	NA	TRBV6-4	TRBJ1-2
CASSVAYTGELFF	TGTGCCAGCAGCGTAGCGTACACCGGGGAGCTGTTTTTT	NA	once	TRBV9	TRBJ2-2
CASSPTRGQGGSEQYF	TGCGCCAGCAGCCCTACTCGGGGACAGGGTGGGAGCGAGCAGTACTTC	TRBD1	NA	TRBV4-1	TRBJ2-7
CASSGPTSRGGITDTQYF	TGCGCCAGCAGTGGCCCCACTTCGCGGGGAGGGATCACAGATACGCAGTATTTT	TRBD2	few	TRBV10-2	TRBJ2-3
CASSLAPGGAGANSGNTIYF	TGTGCCAGCAGCTTAGCTCCCGGGGGGGCGGGGGCAAACTCCGGAAACACCATATATTTT	NA	NA	TRBV7-6	TRBJ1-3
CASSYSVEGAGNEQYF	TGTGCCAGCAGTTACTCGGTCGAGGGGGCGGGCAACGAGCAGTACTTC	TRBD1	NA	TRBV6-5	TRBJ2-7
CASRGQGDGYTF	TGTGCCAGCAGGGGACAGGGTGATGGCTACACCTTC	TRBD1	NA	TRBV2	TRBJ1-2
CASSSFTTGATNEKLFF	TGTGCCAGTAGTTCCTTCACAACAGGGGCAACTAATGAAAAACTGTTTTTT	TRBD1	NA	TRBV19	TRBJ1-4
CAWSVLRTRSEYEQYF	TGTGCCTGGAGTGTACTAAGGACTAGGAGTGAGTACGAGCAGTACTTC	TRBD2	NA	TRBV30	TRBJ2-7
CASTQSRGARAFF	TGTGCCAGCACCCAAAGCCGGGGGGCGCGGGCTTTCTTT	NA	NA	TRBV6-1	TRBJ1-1
CSVELAGQGSTEAFF	TGCAGCGTTGAGCTCGCGGGACAGGGTAGCACTGAAGCTTTCTTT	TRBD1	NA	TRBV29-1	TRBJ1-1
CASSLVGGANEKLFF	TGTGCCAGCAGCTTGGTAGGGGGGGCTAATGAAAAACTGTTTTTT	NA	NA	TRBV5-5	TRBJ1-4
CASSLQRRPYEQYF	TGTGCCAGCAGCTTGCAACGGCGGCCCTACGAGCAGTACTTC	NA	NA	TRBV5-4	TRBJ2-7
CASRPLTRNEQFF	TGTGCCAGCCGGCCTTTGACTAGGAATGAGCAGTTCTTC	NA	NA	TRBV6-4	TRBJ2-1
CSSSPTSGSSRYNEQFF	TGTTCCAGCAGCCCGACTAGCGGGAGTTCTAGGTACAATGAGCAGTTCTTC	TRBD2	NA	TRBV7-9	TRBJ2-1
CATSRGLLGVGDTQYF	TGTGCCACCAGCAGAGGACTCCTAGGAGTAGGAGATACGCAGTATTTT	NA	NA	TRBV15	TRBJ2-3
CSGQEANTEAFF	TGCAGCGGACAGGAAGCGAACACTGAAGCTTTCTTT	NA	NA	TRBV29-1	TRBJ1-1
CASSLIGGSYNEQFF	TGCGCCAGCAGCTTGATAGGGGGCTCCTACAATGAGCAGTTCTTC	NA	NA	TRBV5-1	TRBJ2-1
CASSPGTGNTGELFF	TGTGCCAGTAGCCCCGGGACAGGAAACACCGGGGAGCTGTTTTTT	TRBD1	NA	TRBV19	TRBJ2-2
CASTGLAGEGEQFF	TGTGCCAGCACTGGACTAGCGGGAGAGGGTGAGCAGTTCTTC	TRBD2	few	TRBV6-5	TRBJ2-1
CASSDDRGSNQPQHF	TGTGCCAGCAGTGATGACAGGGGGAGCAATCAGCCCCAGCATTTT	TRBD1	NA	TRBV6-1	TRBJ1-5
CASGNRVGQPQHF	TGTGCCAGCGGAAACCGGGTGGGTCAGCCCCAGCATTTT	NA	NA	TRBV5-4	TRBJ1-5
CASSSTEEWYEQYF	TGTGCCAGCAGCTCGACAGAGGAGTGGTACGAGCAGTACTTC	NA	NA	TRBV7-2	TRBJ2-7
CASRLLAAYGYTF	TGCGCCAGCAGGCTTTTGGCGGCCTATGGCTACACCTTC	NA	once	TRBV23-1	TRBJ1-2
CASSHRVAYGNTIYF	TGTGCCAGCAGTCACAGGGTGGCTTATGGAAACACCATATATTTT	NA	NA	TRBV11-2	TRBJ1-3
CATTYRPDYGYTF	TGCGCCACCACTTACAGACCGGACTATGGCTACACCTTC	NA	NA	TRBV5-1	TRBJ1-2
CASSQTRGPGNQPQHF	TGCGCCAGCAGCCAGACCAGGGGGCCTGGCAATCAGCCCCAGCATTTT	TRBD1	NA	TRBV4-3	TRBJ1-5
CASSSGQGLNEKLFF	TGTGCCAGCAGTTCCGGACAGGGGCTTAATGAAAAACTGTTTTTT	TRBD1	few	TRBV28	TRBJ1-4
CASSYRTGTGVEKLFF	TGTGCCAGCAGTTATCGGACCGGGACAGGGGTGGAAAAACTGTTTTTT	TRBD1	NA	TRBV6-5	TRBJ1-4
CASRPGQGYGYTF	TGTGCCAGCAGGCCGGGACAGGGATATGGCTACACCTTC	TRBD1	NA	TRBV28	TRBJ1-2
CASSLGGDRTDTQYF	TGCGCCAGCAGCTTGGGGGGTGACAGGACAGATACGCAGTATTTT	NA	NA	TRBV5-1	TRBJ2-3
CASSSAGDGVKEKLFF	TGTGCCAGCAGTTCCGCGGGGGATGGTGTTAAGGAAAAACTGTTTTTT	NA	NA	TRBV6-5	TRBJ1-4
CARGAGYLMSGQFF	TGTGCCAGGGGGGCAGGCTACTTAATGAGCGGGCAGTTCTTC	NA	NA	TRBV19	TRBJ2-1
CASSLGQGGFYNEQFF	TGTGCCAGCAGCTTGGGCCAGGGTGGGTTCTACAATGAGCAGTTCTTC	NA	NA	TRBV5-5	TRBJ2-1
CASSLEEGLWYEQYF	TGTGCCAGCAGCTTGGAGGAGGGACTCTGGTACGAGCAGTACTTC	NA	once	TRBV5-5	TRBJ2-7